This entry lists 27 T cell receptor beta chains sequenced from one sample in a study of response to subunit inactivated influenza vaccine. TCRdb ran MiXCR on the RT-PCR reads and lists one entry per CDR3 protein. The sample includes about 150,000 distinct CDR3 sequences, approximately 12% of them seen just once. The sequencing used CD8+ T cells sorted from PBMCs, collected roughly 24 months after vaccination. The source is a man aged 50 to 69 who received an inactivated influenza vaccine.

CDR3 in DNA: TGTGCCAGAAGCTTGGTAAGGGGGGCGGACAGCTCCTATAATTCACCCCTCCACTTT. Protein: CARSLVRGADSSYNSPLHF. The chain uses TRBV5-3 and TRBJ1-6; possibly TRBD1 for D (6 bases). TRBV5-3 carries the ORF label, with uncertain function. This CDR3 has 19 residues. The V gene lost 0 bases and the J gene lost 0 bases, with 16 bases spanning the gap.

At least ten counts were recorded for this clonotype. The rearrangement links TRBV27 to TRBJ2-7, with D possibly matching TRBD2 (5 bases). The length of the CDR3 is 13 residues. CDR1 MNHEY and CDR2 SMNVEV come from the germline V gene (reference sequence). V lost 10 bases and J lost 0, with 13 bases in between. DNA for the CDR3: TGTGCCACCCACGGGATTAGCTCCTACGAGCAGTACTTC. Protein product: CATHGISSYEQYF.

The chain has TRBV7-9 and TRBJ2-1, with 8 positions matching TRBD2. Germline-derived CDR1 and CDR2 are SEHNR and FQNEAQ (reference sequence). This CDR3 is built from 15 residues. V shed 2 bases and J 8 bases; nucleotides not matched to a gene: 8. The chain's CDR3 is CASSLKAGERDEQFF. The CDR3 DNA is TGTGCCAGCAGCTTAAAAGCGGGAGAAAGGGATGAGCAGTTCTTC.

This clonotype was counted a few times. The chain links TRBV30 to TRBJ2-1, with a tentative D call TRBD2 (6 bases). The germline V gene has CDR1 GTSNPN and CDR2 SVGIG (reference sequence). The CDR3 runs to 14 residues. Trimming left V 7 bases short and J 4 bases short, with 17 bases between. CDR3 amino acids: CALYPGLHYNEQFF. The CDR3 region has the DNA TGTGCCTTGTATCCGGGACTTCATTACAATGAGCAGTTCTTC.

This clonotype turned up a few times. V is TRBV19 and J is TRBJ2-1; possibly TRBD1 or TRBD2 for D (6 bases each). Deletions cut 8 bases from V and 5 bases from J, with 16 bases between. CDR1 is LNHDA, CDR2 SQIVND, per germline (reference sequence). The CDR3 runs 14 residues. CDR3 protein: CASGGQGVHNEQFF. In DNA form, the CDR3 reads TGTGCCAGTGGGGGGCAGGGAGTGCACAATGAGCAGTTCTTC.

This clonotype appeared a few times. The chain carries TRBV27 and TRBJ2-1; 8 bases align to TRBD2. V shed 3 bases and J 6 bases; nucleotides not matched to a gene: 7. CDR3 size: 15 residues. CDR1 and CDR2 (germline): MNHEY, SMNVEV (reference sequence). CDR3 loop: CASSLSRGGRNEQFF. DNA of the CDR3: TGTGCCAGCAGTTTGTCCCGGGGGGGCCGCAATGAGCAGTTCTTC.

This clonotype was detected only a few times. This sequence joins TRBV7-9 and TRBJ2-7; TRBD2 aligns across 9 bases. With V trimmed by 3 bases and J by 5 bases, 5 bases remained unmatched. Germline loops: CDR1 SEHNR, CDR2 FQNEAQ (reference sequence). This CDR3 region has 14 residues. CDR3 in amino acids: CASSFLAGSNEQYF. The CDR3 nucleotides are TGTGCCAGCAGCTTTCTAGCGGGGAGCAACGAGCAGTACTTC.

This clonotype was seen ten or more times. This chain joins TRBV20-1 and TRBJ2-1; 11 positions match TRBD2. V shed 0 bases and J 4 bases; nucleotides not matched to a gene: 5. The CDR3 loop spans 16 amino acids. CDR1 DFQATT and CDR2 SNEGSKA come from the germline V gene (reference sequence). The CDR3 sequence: CSARDRLAGTYNEQFF. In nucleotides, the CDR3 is TGCAGTGCTAGAGACCGACTAGCGGGGACTTACAATGAGCAGTTCTTC.

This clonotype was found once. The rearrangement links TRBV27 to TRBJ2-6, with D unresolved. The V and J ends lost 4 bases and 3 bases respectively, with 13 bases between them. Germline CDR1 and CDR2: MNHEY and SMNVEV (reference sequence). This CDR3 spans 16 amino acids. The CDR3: CASSSLGSGGANVLTF. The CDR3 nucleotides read TGTGCCAGCAGTTCCCTCGGTTCAGGTGGGGCCAACGTCCTGACTTTC.

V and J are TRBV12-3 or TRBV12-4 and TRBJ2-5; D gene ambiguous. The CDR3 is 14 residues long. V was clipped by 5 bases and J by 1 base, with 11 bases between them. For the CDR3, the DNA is TGTGCCAGCAGTCCACCCCGCGGCCAAGAGACCCAGTACTTC. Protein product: CASSPPRGQETQYF.

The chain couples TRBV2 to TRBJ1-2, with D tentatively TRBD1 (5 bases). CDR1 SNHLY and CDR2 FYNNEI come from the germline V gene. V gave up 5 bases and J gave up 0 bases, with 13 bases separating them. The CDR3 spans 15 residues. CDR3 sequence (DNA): TGTGCCAGCAGTTCAGACAGCCGATCTAACTATGGCTACACCTTC. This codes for CASSSDSRSNYGYTF.

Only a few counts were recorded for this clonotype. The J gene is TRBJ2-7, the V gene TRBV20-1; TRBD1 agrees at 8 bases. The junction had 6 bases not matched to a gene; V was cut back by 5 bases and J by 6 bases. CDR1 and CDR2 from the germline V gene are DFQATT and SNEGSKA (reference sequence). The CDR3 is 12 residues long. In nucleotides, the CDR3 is TGCAGTGCTGAAATCAGGGGGCCCGAGCAGTACTTC. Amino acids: CSAEIRGPEQYF.

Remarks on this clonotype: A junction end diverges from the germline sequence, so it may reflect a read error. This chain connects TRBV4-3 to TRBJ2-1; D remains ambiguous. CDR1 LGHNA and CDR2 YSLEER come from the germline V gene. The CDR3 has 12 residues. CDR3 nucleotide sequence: TGCGCCAGCAGCCAATTTCGCAATGAGCAGTCCTTC. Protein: CASSQFRNEQSF.

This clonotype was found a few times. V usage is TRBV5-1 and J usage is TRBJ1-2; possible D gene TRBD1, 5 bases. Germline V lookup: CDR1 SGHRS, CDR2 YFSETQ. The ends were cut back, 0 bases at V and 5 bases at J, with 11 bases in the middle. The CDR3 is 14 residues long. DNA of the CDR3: TGCGCCAGCAGCTTGGATCCGAGGGGATATGGCTACACCTTC. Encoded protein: CASSLDPRGYGYTF.

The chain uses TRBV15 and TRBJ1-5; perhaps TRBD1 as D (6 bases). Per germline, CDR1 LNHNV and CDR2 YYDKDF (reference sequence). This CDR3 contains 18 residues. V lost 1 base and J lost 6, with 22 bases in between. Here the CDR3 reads CATSRAAGLPKGGQPQHF. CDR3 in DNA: TGTGCCACCAGCAGAGCGGCTGGCCTGCCGAAGGGGGGTCAGCCCCAGCATTTT.

The DNA for the CDR3 is TGTGCCTCCCCGGGACATAGAAAAGAGACCCAGTACTTC. This sequence encodes CASPGHRKETQYF. This chain links TRBV21-1 with TRBJ2-5; the listed D gene, TRBD1, was not tested against the DNA. TRBV21-1 is tagged as a pseudogene. The CDR3 is 13 residues long.

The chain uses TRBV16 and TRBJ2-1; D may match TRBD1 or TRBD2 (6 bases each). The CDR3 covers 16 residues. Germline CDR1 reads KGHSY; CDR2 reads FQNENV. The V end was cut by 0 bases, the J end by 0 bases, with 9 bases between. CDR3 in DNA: TGTGCCAGCAGCCAATCGTGGGGGGCCTCCTACAATGAGCAGTTCTTC. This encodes CASSQSWGASYNEQFF.

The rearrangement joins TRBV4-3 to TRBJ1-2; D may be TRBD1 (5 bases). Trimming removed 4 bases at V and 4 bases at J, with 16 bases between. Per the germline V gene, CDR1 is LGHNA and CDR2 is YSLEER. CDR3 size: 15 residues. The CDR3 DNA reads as TGCGCCAGCAGCCCAGGGCCCATCGCGAGCTATGGCTACACCTTC. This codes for CASSPGPIASYGYTF.

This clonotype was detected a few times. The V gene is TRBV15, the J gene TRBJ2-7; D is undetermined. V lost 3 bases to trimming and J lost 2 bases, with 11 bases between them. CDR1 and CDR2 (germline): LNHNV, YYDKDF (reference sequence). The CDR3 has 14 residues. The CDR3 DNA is TGTGCCACCAGCAGTGGAAGGGTTGCCTACGAGCAGTACTTC. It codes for CATSSGRVAYEQYF.

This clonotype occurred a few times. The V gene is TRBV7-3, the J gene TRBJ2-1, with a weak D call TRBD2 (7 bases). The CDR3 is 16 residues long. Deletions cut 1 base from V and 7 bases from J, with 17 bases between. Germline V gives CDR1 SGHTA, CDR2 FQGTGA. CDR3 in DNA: TGTGCCAGCAGCTTAAACAGGGCGGGAGAACGGAATGAGCAGTTCTTC. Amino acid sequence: CASSLNRAGERNEQFF.

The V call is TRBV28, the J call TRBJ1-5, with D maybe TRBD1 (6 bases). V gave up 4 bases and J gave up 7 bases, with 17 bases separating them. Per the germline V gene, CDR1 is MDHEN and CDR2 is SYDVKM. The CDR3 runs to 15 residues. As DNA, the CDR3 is TGTGCCAGCAGTTGGGTAGGGGGAGAGGGGCAGCCCCAGCATTTT. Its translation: CASSWVGGEGQPQHF.

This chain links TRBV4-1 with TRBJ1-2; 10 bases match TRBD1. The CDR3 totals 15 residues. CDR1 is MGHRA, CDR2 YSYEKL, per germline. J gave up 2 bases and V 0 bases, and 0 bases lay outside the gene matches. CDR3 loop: CASSQETGGNYGYTF. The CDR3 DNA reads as TGCGCCAGCAGCCAAGAGACAGGGGGCAACTATGGCTACACCTTC.

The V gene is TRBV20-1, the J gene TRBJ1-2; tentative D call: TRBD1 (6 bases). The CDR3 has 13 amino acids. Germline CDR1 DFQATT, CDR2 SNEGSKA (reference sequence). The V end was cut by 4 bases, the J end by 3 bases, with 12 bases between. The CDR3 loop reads CSAITQGDYGYTF. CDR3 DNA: TGCAGTGCTATCACACAGGGCGACTATGGCTACACCTTC.

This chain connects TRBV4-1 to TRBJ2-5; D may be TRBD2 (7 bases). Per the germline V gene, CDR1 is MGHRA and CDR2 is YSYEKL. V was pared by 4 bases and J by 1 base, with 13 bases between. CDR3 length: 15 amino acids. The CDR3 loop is CASSPHGGLQETQYF. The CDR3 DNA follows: TGCGCCAGCAGCCCGCACGGGGGGCTCCAAGAGACCCAGTACTTC.

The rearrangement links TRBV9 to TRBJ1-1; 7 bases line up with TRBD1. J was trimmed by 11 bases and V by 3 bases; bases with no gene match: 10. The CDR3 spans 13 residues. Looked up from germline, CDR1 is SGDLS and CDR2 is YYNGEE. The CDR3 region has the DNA TGTGCCAGCAGCGGAGGGGGAGGGGGCAGGGCTTTCTTT. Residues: CASSGGGGGRAFF.

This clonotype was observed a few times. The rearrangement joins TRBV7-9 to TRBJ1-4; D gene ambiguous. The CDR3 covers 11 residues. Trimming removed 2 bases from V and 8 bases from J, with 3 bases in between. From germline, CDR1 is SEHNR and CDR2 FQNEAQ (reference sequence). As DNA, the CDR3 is TGTGCCAGCAGCTTATCGGAAAAACTGTTTTTT. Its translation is CASSLSEKLFF.

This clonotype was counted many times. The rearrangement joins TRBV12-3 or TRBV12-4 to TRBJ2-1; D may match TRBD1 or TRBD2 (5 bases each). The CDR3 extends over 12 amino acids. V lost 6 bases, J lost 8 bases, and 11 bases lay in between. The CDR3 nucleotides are TGTGCCAGCAGCCCACAGGAGGATGAGCAGTTCTTC. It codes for CASSPQEDEQFF.